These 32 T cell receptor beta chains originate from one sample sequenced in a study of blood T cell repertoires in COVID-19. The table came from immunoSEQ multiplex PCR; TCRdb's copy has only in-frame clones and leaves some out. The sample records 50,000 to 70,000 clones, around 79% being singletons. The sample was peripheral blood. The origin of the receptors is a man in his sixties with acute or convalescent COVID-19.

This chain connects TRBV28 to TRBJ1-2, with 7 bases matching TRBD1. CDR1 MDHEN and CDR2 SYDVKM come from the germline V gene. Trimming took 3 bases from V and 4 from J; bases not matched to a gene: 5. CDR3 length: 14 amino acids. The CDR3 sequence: CASSLMAGGYGYTF. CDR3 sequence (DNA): TGTGCCAGCAGTTTGATGGCAGGGGGCTATGGCTACACCTTC.

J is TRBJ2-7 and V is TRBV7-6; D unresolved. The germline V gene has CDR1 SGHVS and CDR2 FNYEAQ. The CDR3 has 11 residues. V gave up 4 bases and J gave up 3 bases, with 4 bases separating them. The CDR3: CASSSRYEQYF. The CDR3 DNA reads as TGTGCCAGCAGCTCTCGCTACGAGCAGTACTTC.

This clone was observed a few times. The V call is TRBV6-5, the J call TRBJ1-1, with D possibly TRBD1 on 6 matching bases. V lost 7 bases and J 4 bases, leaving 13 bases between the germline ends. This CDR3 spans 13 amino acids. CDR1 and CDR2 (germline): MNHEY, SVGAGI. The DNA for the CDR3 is TGTGCCAGCATTACAGGGAGAGGCACTGAAGCTTTCTTT. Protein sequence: CASITGRGTEAFF.

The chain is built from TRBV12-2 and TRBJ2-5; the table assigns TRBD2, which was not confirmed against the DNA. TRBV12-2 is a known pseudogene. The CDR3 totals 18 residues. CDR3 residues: CASRHPRGGLAGPETQYF. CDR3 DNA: TGTGCAAGTCGCCACCCGCGAGGCGGACTAGCGGGGCCAGAGACCCAGTACTTC.

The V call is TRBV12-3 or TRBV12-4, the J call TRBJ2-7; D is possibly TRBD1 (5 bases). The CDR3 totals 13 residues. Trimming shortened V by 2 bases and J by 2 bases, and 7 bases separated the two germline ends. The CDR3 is CASSLQGTYEQYF. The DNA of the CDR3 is TGTGCCAGCAGTTTACAGGGTACCTACGAGCAGTACTTC.

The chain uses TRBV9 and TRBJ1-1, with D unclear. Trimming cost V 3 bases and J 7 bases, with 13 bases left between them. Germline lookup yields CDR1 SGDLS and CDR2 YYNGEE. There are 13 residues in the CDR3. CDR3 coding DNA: TGTGCCAGCAGCGCCTTTCCGGGAGGTGAAGCTTTCTTT. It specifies CASSAFPGGEAFF.

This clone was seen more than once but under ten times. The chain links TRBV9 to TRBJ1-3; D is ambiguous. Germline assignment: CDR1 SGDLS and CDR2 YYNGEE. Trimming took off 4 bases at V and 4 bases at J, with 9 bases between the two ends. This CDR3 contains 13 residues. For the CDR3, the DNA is TGTGCCAGCAGCTCTAGCAAGGGAAACACCATATATTTT. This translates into CASSSSKGNTIYF.

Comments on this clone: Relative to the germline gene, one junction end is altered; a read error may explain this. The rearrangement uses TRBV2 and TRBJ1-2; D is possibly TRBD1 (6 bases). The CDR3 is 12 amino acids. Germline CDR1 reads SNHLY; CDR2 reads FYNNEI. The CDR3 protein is CASSDSGKGVNF. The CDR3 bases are TGTGCCAGCAGTGATTCGGGGAAGGGGGTTAACTTC.

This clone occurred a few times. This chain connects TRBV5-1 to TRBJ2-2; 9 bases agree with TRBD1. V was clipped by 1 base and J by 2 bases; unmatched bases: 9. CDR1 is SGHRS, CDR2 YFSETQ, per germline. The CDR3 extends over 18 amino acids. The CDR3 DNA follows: TGCGCCAGCAGCTTGTTGGGGACAGGGAATTTCAACACCGGGGAGCTGTTTTTT. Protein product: CASSLLGTGNFNTGELFF.

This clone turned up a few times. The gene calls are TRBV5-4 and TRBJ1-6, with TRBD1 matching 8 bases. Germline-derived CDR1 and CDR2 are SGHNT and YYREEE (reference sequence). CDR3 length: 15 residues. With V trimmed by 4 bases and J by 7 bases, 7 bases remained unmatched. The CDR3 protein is CASSPTGTGNSPLHF. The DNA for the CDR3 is TGTGCCAGCAGCCCCACTGGGACAGGAAATTCACCCCTCCACTTT.

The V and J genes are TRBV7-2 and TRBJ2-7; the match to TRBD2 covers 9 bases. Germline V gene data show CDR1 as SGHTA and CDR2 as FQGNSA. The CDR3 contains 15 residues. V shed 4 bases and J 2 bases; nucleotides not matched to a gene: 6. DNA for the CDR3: TGTGCCAGCAGCTCCCGTAGCGGGGGTCCCTACGAGCAGTACTTC. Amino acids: CASSSRSGGPYEQYF.

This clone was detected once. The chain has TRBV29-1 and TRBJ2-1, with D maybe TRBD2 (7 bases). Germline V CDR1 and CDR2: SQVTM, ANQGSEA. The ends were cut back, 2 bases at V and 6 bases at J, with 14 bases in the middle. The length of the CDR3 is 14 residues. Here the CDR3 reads CSVERGGGSNEQFF. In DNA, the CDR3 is TGCAGCGTTGAACGGGGAGGGGGGTCCAATGAGCAGTTCTTC.

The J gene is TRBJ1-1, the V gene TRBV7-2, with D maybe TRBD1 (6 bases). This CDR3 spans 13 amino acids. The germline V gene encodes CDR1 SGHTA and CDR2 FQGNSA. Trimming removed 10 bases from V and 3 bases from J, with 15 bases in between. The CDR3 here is CATGKGGYTEAFF. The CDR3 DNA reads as TGTGCCACCGGCAAAGGGGGATACACTGAAGCTTTCTTT.

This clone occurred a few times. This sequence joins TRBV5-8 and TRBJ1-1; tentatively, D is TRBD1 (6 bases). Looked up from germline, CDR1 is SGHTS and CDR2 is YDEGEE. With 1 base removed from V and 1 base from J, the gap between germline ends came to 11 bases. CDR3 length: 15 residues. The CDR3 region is CASSLYGGGNTEAFF. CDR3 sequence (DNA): TGTGCCAGCAGCTTGTATGGGGGCGGGAACACTGAAGCTTTCTTT.

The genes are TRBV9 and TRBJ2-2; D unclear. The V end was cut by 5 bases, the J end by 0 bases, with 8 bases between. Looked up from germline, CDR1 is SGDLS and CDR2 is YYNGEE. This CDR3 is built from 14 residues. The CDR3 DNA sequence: TGTGCCAGCAGTGACAACTCGAACACCGGGGAGCTGTTTTTT. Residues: CASSDNSNTGELFF.

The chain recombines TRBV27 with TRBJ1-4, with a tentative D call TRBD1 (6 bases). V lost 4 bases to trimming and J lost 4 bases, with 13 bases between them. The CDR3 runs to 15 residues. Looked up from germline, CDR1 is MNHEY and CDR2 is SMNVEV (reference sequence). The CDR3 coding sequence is TGTGCCAGCAGTTCCGAACAGGGCGTTAATGAAAAACTGTTTTTT. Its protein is CASSSEQGVNEKLFF.

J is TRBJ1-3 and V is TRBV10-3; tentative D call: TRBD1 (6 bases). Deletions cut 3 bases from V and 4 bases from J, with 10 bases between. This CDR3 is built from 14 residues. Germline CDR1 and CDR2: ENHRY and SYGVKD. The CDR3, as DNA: TGTGCCATCAGTGAAACAGGGTTGGGAAACACCATATATTTT. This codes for CAISETGLGNTIYF.

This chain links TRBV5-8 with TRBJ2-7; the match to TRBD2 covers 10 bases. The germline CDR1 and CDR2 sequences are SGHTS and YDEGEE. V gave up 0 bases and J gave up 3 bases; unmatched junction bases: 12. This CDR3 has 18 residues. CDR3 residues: CASSLALAGTSAGYEQYF. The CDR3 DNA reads TGTGCCAGCAGCTTGGCACTAGCGGGGACCTCCGCGGGCTACGAGCAGTACTTC.

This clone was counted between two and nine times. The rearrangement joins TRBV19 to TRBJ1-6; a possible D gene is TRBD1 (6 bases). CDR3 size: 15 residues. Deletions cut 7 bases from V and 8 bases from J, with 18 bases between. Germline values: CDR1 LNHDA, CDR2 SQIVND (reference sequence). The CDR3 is CASTPYGGSDSPLHF. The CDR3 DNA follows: TGTGCCAGTACCCCGTATGGGGGCTCAGATTCACCCCTCCACTTT.

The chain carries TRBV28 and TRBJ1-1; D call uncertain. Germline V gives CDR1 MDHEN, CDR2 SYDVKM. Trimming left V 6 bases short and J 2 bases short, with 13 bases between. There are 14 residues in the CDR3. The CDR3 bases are TGTGCCAGCAGCCTAGTCTCCAGAAACACTGAAGCTTTCTTT. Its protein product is CASSLVSRNTEAFF.

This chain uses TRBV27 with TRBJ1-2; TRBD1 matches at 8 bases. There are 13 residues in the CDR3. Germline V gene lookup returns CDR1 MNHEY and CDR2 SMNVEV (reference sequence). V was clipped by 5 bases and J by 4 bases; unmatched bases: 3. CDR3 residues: CASSPQGGYGYTF. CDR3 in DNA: TGTGCCAGCAGTCCACAGGGGGGCTATGGCTACACCTTC.

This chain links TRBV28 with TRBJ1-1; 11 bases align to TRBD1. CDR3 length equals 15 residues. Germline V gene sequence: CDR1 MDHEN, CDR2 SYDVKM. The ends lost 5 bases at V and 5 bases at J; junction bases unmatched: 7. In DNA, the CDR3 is TGTGCCAGCAGTAGCCTGGACAGGGGGCGGACTGAAGCTTTCTTT. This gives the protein CASSSLDRGRTEAFF.

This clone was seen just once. CDR3 sequence: CASSSLTVTEAFF. The CDR3 bases are TGTGCCAGCAGCTCACTGACAGTGACTGAAGCTTTCTTT. The rearrangement links TRBV7-2 to TRBJ1-1; possible D gene TRBD1, 5 bases. CDR3 size: 13 residues. With 4 bases removed from V and 5 bases from J, the gap between germline ends came to 11 bases. Germline CDR1 reads SGHTA; CDR2 reads FQGNSA.

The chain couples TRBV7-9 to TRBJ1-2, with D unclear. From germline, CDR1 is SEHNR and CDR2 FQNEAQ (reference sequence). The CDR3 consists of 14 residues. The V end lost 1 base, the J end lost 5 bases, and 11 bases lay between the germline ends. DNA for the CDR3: TGTGCCAGCAGCTTAGGGAGGGAGGATTATGGCTACACCTTC. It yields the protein CASSLGREDYGYTF.

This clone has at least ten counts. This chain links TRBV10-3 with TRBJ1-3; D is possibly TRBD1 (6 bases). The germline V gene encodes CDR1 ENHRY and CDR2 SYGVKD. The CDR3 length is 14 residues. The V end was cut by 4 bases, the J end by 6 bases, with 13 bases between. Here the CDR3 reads CAISGVSGENTIYF. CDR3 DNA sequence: TGTGCCATCAGTGGTGTTTCAGGGGAAAACACCATATATTTT.

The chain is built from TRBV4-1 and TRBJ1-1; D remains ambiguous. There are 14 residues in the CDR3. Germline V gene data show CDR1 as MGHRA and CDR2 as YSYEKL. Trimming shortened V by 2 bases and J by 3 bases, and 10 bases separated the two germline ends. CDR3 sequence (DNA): TGCGCCAGCAGCCAAACCGGAGGCGACACTGAAGCTTTCTTT. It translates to CASSQTGGDTEAFF.

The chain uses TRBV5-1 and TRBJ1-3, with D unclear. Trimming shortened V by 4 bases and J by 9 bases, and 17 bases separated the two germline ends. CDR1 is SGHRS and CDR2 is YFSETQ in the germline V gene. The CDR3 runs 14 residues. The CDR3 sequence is CASSSTYSGSTIYF. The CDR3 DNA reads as TGCGCCAGCAGCAGCACTTACAGCGGGAGCACCATATATTTT.

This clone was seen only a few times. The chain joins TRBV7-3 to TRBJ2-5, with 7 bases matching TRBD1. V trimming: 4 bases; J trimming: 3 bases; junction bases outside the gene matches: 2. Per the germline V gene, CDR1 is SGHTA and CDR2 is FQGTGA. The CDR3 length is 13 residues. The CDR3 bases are TGTGCCAGCAGCTCAGACAGGGAAGAGACCCAGTACTTC. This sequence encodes CASSSDREETQYF.

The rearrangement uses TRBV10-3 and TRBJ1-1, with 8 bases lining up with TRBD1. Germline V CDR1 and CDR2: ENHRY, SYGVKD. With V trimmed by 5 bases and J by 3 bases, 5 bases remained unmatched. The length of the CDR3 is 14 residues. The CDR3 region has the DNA TGTGCCATCAGTTTGCAGGGGGCGGACACTGAAGCTTTCTTT. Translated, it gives CAISLQGADTEAFF.

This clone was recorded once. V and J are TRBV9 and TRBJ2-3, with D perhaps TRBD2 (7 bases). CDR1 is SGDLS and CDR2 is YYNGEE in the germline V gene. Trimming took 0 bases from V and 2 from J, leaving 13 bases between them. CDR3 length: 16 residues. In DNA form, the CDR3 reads TGTGCCAGCAGCGTAGCTGGCGGGGGACACACAGATACGCAGTATTTT. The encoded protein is CASSVAGGGHTDTQYF.

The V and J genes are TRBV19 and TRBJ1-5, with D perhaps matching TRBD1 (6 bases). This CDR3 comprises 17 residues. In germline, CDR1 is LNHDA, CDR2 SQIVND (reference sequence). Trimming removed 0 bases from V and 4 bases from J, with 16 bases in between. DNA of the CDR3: TGTGCCAGTAGTATAGATTTCGGCAGGGGTTTTAATCAGCCCCAGCATTTT. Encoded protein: CASSIDFGRGFNQPQHF.

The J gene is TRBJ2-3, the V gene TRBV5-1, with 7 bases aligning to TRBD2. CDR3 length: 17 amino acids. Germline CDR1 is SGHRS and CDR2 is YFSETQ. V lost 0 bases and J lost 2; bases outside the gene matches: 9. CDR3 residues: CASSLAPKAGTTDTQYF. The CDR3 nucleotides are TGCGCCAGCAGCTTGGCGCCTAAAGCGGGGACCACAGATACGCAGTATTTT.